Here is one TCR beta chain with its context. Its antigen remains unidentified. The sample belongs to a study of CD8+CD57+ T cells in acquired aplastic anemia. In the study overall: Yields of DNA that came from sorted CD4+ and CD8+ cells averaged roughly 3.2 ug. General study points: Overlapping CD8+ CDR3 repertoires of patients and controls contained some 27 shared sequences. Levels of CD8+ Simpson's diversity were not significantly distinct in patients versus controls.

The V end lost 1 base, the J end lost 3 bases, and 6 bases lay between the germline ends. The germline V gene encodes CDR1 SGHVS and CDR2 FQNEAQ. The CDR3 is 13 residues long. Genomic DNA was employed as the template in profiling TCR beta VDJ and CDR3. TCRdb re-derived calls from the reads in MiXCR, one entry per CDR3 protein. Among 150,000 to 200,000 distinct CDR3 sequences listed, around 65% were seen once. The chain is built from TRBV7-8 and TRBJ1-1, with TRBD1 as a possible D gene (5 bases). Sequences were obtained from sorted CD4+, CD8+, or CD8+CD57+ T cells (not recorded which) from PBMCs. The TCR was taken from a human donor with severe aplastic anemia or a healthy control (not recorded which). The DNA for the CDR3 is TGTGCCAGCAGCTTAGTCAGGGACACTGAAGCTTTCTTT. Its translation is CASSLVRDTEAFF.